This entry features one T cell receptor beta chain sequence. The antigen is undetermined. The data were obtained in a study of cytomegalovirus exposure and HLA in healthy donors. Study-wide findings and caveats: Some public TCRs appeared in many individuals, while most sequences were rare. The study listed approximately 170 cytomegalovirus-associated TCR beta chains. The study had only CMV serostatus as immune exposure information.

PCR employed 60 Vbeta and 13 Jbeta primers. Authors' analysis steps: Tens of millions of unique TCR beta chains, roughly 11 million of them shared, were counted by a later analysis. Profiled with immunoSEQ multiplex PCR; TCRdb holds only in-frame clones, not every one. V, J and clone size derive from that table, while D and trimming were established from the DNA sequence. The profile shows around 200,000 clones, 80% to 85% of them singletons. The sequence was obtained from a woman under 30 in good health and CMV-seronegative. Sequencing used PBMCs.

The CDR3 sequence: CASSPLRDSPLHF. Here the CDR3 DNA reads TGTGCCAGTAGTCCTCTGCGGGATTCACCCCTCCACTTT. This chain uses TRBV19 with TRBJ1-6, with D hard to call. CDR1 is LNHDA and CDR2 is SQIVND in the germline V gene (reference sequence). This CDR3 region has 13 residues. The V gene lost 5 bases and the J gene lost 8 bases, with 10 bases spanning the gap.